These 20 T cell receptor beta chains came from one sample sequenced in a study of T-cell memory formation after mild COVID-19. MiXCR, applied by TCRdb to the 5' RACE reads, yields one record per CDR3 protein. This sample yields about 190,000 distinct CDR3 sequences, of which 18% are seen a single time; 2.4% belongs to the top ten. The sequencing input was PBMCs or a T cell subset sorted from them (not recorded which). The receptors were sampled from an adult woman who had mild COVID-19 (a few samples of this study predate the infection). Cell type and time point are not known.

The chain joins TRBV20-1 to TRBJ2-7, with a possible D match to TRBD1 (5 bases). Per the germline V gene, CDR1 is DFQATT and CDR2 is SNEGSKA (reference sequence). The CDR3 has 15 residues. Trimming took off 3 bases at V and 4 bases at J, with 19 bases between the two ends. CDR3 coding DNA: TGCAGTGCTAGGCCCTACCAGGGCCATGGTTACGAGCAGTACTTC. As protein: CSARPYQGHGYEQYF.

This clonotype was seen a handful of times. The chain joins TRBV3-1 to TRBJ1-5, with D uncertain. Trimming removed 1 base at V and 11 bases at J, with 9 bases between. CDR3 length equals 12 residues. Germline loops: CDR1 LGHDT, CDR2 YNNKEL (reference sequence). The CDR3 nucleotides read TGTGCCAGCAGCCAAGGAACCGGGTCCCAGCATTTT. This sequence encodes CASSQGTGSQHF.

V usage is TRBV12-3 or TRBV12-4 and J usage is TRBJ1-5; tentative D call: TRBD1 (6 bases). This CDR3 region has 15 residues. Trimming shortened V by 5 bases and J by 0 bases, and 11 bases separated the two germline ends. In DNA form, the CDR3 reads TGTGCCAGCAGTCATCGGGGACATAGCAATCAGCCCCAGCATTTT. It yields the protein CASSHRGHSNQPQHF.

The CDR3 nucleotides are TGTGCCAGCAGGGAGGCGGCCCACACAGATACGCAGTATTTT. As protein: CASREAAHTDTQYF. This sequence joins TRBV7-9 and TRBJ2-3, with D possibly TRBD2 on 5 matching bases. The CDR3 runs to 14 residues. From germline, CDR1 is SEHNR and CDR2 FQNEAQ (reference sequence). The V gene lost 6 bases and the J gene lost 2 bases, with 12 bases spanning the gap.

The sample holds a few counts of this clonotype. V usage is TRBV9 and J usage is TRBJ2-3; possible D gene TRBD1, 5 bases. CDR3 size: 13 residues. V was trimmed by 6 bases and J by 5 bases, leaving 13 bases between them. Germline CDR1 reads SGDLS; CDR2 reads YYNGEE. Here the CDR3 reads CASKGMAKDTQYF. DNA of the CDR3: TGTGCCAGCAAGGGGATGGCGAAAGATACGCAGTATTTT.

This clonotype was seen repeatedly, ten times or more. Compared with germline, one end of the junction differs, possibly owing to a read error. The chain carries TRBV19 and TRBJ2-7; 8 bases are a match to TRBD1. The CDR3 sequence is 14 residues long. Germline V gene sequence: CDR1 LNHDA, CDR2 SQIVND (reference sequence). CDR3 DNA sequence: TGCGCCAGCAGCCCAGGGACAGGTCCCTACGAGCAGTACTTC. Its protein is CASSPGTGPYEQYF.

This clonotype has a handful of counts. The J gene is TRBJ1-1, the V gene TRBV9; D may be TRBD1 (5 bases). The CDR3 has 15 residues. V lost 3 bases, J lost 1 base, and 13 bases lay in between. CDR1 and CDR2 (germline): SGDLS, YYNGEE. This chain's CDR3 is CASSATGTGNTEAFF. The CDR3 coding sequence is TGTGCCAGCAGCGCCACCGGGACGGGGAACACTGAAGCTTTCTTT.

V and J are TRBV19 and TRBJ2-3; possible D gene TRBD2, 6 bases. CDR1 is LNHDA and CDR2 is SQIVND in the germline V gene (reference sequence). V shed 8 bases and J shed 6 bases, with 18 bases lying between them. This CDR3 is 14 amino acids long. CDR3 sequence: CASRGTSHVDTQYF. The CDR3 bases are TGTGCCAGTCGAGGGACTTCCCACGTCGATACGCAGTATTTT.

There are a few counts of this clonotype. This chain uses TRBV5-6 with TRBJ2-3; TRBD2 aligns across 7 bases. Germline assignment: CDR1 SGHDT and CDR2 YYEEEE. This CDR3 is built from 14 residues. V lost 1 base and J lost 2; bases outside the gene matches: 1. The CDR3 loop reads CASSLSGTTDTQYF. DNA for the CDR3: TGTGCCAGCAGCTTGAGCGGGACCACAGATACGCAGTATTTT.

In this sample, this clonotype turned up a few times. The chain recombines TRBV5-6 with TRBJ2-7; TRBD2 might be the D (5 bases). Germline V gene sequence: CDR1 SGHDT, CDR2 YYEEEE. The CDR3 is 12 residues long. V lost 5 bases, J lost 7 bases, and 13 bases lay in between. DNA of the CDR3: TGTGCCAGCAGACGCGGGCCGCAAGAGCAGTACTTC. Translation: CASRRGPQEQYF.

This sequence joins TRBV24-1 and TRBJ1-1; no reliable D call. With 2 bases removed from V and 1 base from J, the gap between germline ends came to 4 bases. Germline V CDR1 and CDR2: KGHDR, SFDVKD. This CDR3 comprises 13 residues. This CDR3 is CATSDWGNTEAFF. The DNA for the CDR3 is TGTGCCACCAGTGATTGGGGGAACACTGAAGCTTTCTTT.

Turning to this clonotype: A read error may explain this, as a much larger clone is one base away. The chain combines TRBV7-9 with TRBJ2-2; D gene ambiguous. This CDR3 spans 13 amino acids. Germline-derived CDR1 and CDR2 are SEHNR and FQNEAQ (reference sequence). V gave up 6 bases and J gave up 4 bases, with 9 bases separating them. Written as DNA, the CDR3 is TGTGCCAGCAGTAGAGCAGGCACCGGGGAGCTGTTTTTT. This translates into CASSRAGTGELFF.

Concerning this clonotype itself: This clone may be a read error of a much larger clone one base away. The chain recombines TRBV12-3 or TRBV12-4 with TRBJ2-3; possible D gene TRBD1, 5 bases. V shed 2 bases and J shed 7 bases, with 10 bases lying between them. The CDR3 is made up of 13 amino acids. In DNA form, the CDR3 reads TGTGCCAGCAGTTTACAGGGTGGGAATACGCAGTATTTT. It specifies CASSLQGGNTQYF.

The V call is TRBV7-2, the J call TRBJ2-5; D call uncertain. Trimming took 0 bases from V and 1 from J, leaving 6 bases between them. The CDR3 runs to 14 residues. CDR1 and CDR2 (germline): SGHTA, FQGNSA. The CDR3 region is CASSLAGVQETQYF. The CDR3 DNA follows: TGTGCCAGCAGCTTAGCCGGAGTCCAAGAGACCCAGTACTTC.

This clonotype was seen a handful of times. The chain couples TRBV29-1 to TRBJ1-5; TRBD1 matches at 8 bases. This CDR3 is 13 amino acids long. V was pared by 6 bases and J by 5 bases, with 6 bases of the junction left unmatched. Germline CDR1 and CDR2: SQVTM and ANQGSEA. The CDR3 here is CSVAAGGDQPQHF. Written as DNA, the CDR3 is TGCAGCGTCGCTGCAGGGGGCGATCAGCCCCAGCATTTT.

This clonotype was seen a handful of times. This rearrangement joins TRBV5-1 to TRBJ1-2; 8 nucleotides agree with TRBD1. In germline, CDR1 is SGHRS, CDR2 YFSETQ. This CDR3 has 13 residues. Germline trimming cut 4 bases from V and 7 bases from J; bases unmatched to any gene: 6. In DNA form, the CDR3 reads TGCGCCAGCAGCCTGACAGGGGCTCGTGGCTACACCTTC. Translating it yields CASSLTGARGYTF.

This clonotype has only a few counts. V and J are TRBV7-2 and TRBJ1-2; 8 bases line up with TRBD1. Germline trimming cut 4 bases from V and 7 bases from J; bases unmatched to any gene: 5. The CDR3 totals 13 residues. Germline CDR1 reads SGHTA; CDR2 reads FQGNSA. The DNA for the CDR3 is TGTGCCAGCAGCTCAGGACAGGGTATTGGCTACACCTTC. It yields the protein CASSSGQGIGYTF.

This clonotype was counted at least ten times. The chain has TRBV12-3 or TRBV12-4 and TRBJ2-3; weak D call: TRBD2 (5 bases). The V end was cut by 5 bases, the J end by 7 bases, with 10 bases between. The CDR3 is 12 amino acids. The CDR3 protein is CASSPRGNTQYF. As DNA, the CDR3 is TGTGCCAGCAGTCCCAGAGGGAATACGCAGTATTTT.

This clonotype was seen a handful of times. The chain employs TRBV9 and TRBJ2-5; no clear D. There are 13 residues in the CDR3. Trimming removed 2 bases at V and 1 base at J, with 6 bases between. In germline, CDR1 is SGDLS, CDR2 YYNGEE. The CDR3 DNA reads as TGTGCCAGCAGCGTCGGAGCCCAAGAGACCCAGTACTTC. Protein product: CASSVGAQETQYF. Variable domain in full (rest from reference TRBV9 and TRBJ2-5): DSGVTQTPKHLITATGQRVTLRCSPRSGDLSVYWYQQSLDQGLQFLIQYYNGEERAKGNILERFSAQQFPDLHSELNLSSLELGDSALYFCASSVGAQETQYFGPGTRLLVL.

The chain recombines TRBV5-1 with TRBJ2-5; tentatively, D is TRBD2 (7 bases). V was pared by 4 bases and J by 6 bases, with 13 bases between. The germline gives CDR1 SGHRS, CDR2 YFSETQ. The CDR3 runs 13 residues. The CDR3 DNA reads as TGCGCCAGCAGCCTGGGGGGGACAAAGACCCAGTACTTC. This codes for CASSLGGTKTQYF.